This T cell receptor beta chain was recorded in a study of cytomegalovirus exposure and HLA in healthy donors. Primers for the PCR totalled 60 Vbeta and 13 Jbeta. Using immunoSEQ multiplex PCR, the repertoire was profiled, and TCRdb retains in-frame clones only, with some absent. The table has around 180,000 clones, roughly 70% seen once. CDR1 SGHRS and CDR2 YFSETQ come from the germline V gene. The CDR3 spans 13 residues. Between the trimmed V and J ends, which lost 4 bases and 6 bases, there was a span of 11 bases. The sequence came from a girl aged 5 to 17 in good health and CMV-seronegative. The sequenced material came from PBMCs. V gene TRBV5-1 combines with J gene TRBJ2-1; perhaps TRBD2 as D (5 bases). CDR3 in DNA: TGCGCCAGCAGCCTGGGGAGCACCAATGAGCAGTTCTTC. Translated, it gives CASSLGSTNEQFF.